The present T cell receptor beta chain was sequenced within a study of cytomegalovirus exposure and HLA in healthy donors. A note on this clone: Its antigen remains unidentified.

Whole-study results and caveats: Researchers catalogued about 150 TCR beta chains as cytomegalovirus-associated.

Germline V gene lookup returns CDR1 GTSNPN and CDR2 SVGIG (reference sequence). V dropped 1 base and J dropped 6 bases, with 10 bases sitting between them. The CDR3 runs to 13 residues. The study ran its PCR with 60 Vbeta and 13 Jbeta primers. Sequenced by immunoSEQ multiplex PCR; TCRdb stores in-frame clones only, minus some. This sample yields 50,000 to 65,000 clones, of which roughly 84% are seen a single time; approximately 2.8% belongs to the top ten. Sequencing was performed on PBMCs. The clonotype comes from a woman younger than 35 in good health and CMV-seronegative. This chain links TRBV30 with TRBJ1-5, with D hard to call. CDR3 bases: TGTGCCTGGAGTGACCGAGATTTTCAGCCCCAGCATTTT. It yields the protein CAWSDRDFQPQHF.